The 10 T cell receptor beta chains reported below all come from one sample, sequenced in a study of metastatic and nonmetastatic thyroid tumors. All patients reached thyroid surgery having received no treatment beforehand. TCRdb re-clonotyped the PCR reads through MiXCR. The sample lists about 52,000 clones, approximately 15% occurring once. Sequencing was performed on blood. These receptors came from a female donor with papillary thyroid cancer or a benign thyroid nodule (not recorded which). Some clones in this sample may be carry-over from other donors' samples.

This clone was detected a few times. This chain connects TRBV28 to TRBJ2-7; 10 bases fit TRBD2. This CDR3 contains 17 residues. The V and J ends lost 4 bases and 3 bases, in that order; junction bases with no gene match: 12. Germline CDR1 and CDR2: MDHEN and SYDVKM. The CDR3 loop is CASSSPWTSGLFYEQYF. Here the CDR3 DNA reads TGTGCCAGCAGTTCTCCCTGGACTAGCGGTTTATTCTACGAGCAGTACTTC.

Comments on this clone: The junction differs from germline at one of its ends, possibly a read error. The CDR3 region has the DNA TGTGTCAGCAGCTCTACTAGCATCAACAATGAGCAGTTCTTC. It codes for CVSSSTSINNEQFF. The chain has TRBV7-9 and TRBJ2-1, with a tentative D call TRBD2 (6 bases). The CDR3 runs 14 residues. The V gene's germline CDR1 is SEHNR and CDR2 FQNEAQ (reference sequence).

This clone was counted ten times or more. The chain is built from TRBV29-1 and TRBJ2-1; D is perhaps TRBD2 (6 bases). V was cut by 0 bases and J by 7 bases, with 13 bases left in between. CDR3 length: 14 amino acids. The germline V gene encodes CDR1 SQVTM and CDR2 ANQGSEA. The CDR3 region is CSVEDPRGGNEQFF. The CDR3 region has the DNA TGCAGCGTTGAAGATCCCAGAGGAGGGAATGAGCAGTTCTTC.

This clone was observed many times. The chain has TRBV30 and TRBJ2-7, with D perhaps TRBD1 (5 bases). V lost 0 bases and J 5 bases, leaving 14 bases between the germline ends. The CDR3 totals 14 residues. Germline loops: CDR1 GTSNPN, CDR2 SVGIG (reference sequence). The CDR3 loop is CAWSVGQGMNEQYF. The CDR3 DNA reads as TGTGCCTGGAGTGTAGGGCAGGGTATGAACGAGCAGTACTTC.

A remark on this clone: The junction does not match germline at one end; this may be a read error. The chain couples TRBV20-1 to TRBJ1-2; TRBD1 is a possible D gene (6 bases). Germline loops: CDR1 DFQATT, CDR2 SNEGSKA (reference sequence). This CDR3 is 11 amino acids long. CDR3 sequence (DNA): TGCAGTGCTATACAGGGATCCTGCTATACCTTC. Translating it yields CSAIQGSCYTF.

This clone was seen many times. The chain recombines TRBV11-2 with TRBJ2-3; D is perhaps TRBD2 (6 bases). Germline CDR1 and CDR2: SGHAT and FQNNGV. The CDR3 is 15 amino acids. Trimming pared 0 bases from V and 3 bases from J, leaving 10 bases between. The CDR3 region has the DNA TGTGCCAGCAGCTTAGAATTAGCGGCAACAGATACGCAGTATTTT. It specifies CASSLELAATDTQYF.

The V call is TRBV13, the J call TRBJ2-5; 7 bases are shared with TRBD1. Germline-derived CDR1 and CDR2 are PRHDT and FYEKMQ (reference sequence). The CDR3 spans 15 residues. V trimming: 0 bases; J trimming: 2 bases; junction bases outside the gene matches: 3. CDR3 DNA: TGTGCCAGCAGCTTAGGTTCAGGGGGACAAGAGACCCAGTACTTC. Translating gives CASSLGSGGQETQYF.

The chain couples TRBV27 to TRBJ2-2, with D perhaps assigned TRBD1 or TRBD2 (5 bases each). The germline V gene encodes CDR1 MNHEY and CDR2 SMNVEV (reference sequence). CDR3 length equals 18 residues. V lost 0 bases and J lost 14, with 28 bases in between. This chain's CDR3 is CASSLSVLGVANTVDLFF. The CDR3 region has the DNA TGTGCCAGCAGTTTATCGGTATTGGGGGTTGCGAACACCGTGGATCTGTTTTTT.

In its sample, this clone was seen many times. The junction differs from germline at one of its ends, possibly a read error. At the DNA level, this CDR3 is encoded by other sequences in the same sample as well. V gene TRBV4-1 combines with J gene TRBJ1-1, with D perhaps matching TRBD1 (6 bases). This CDR3 has 17 residues. CDR1 is MGHRA and CDR2 is YSYEKL in the germline V gene. The CDR3 loop reads CASSQDSTGIGLTEAFF. The CDR3 region has the DNA TGCGCCAGCAGCCAAGATAGCACAGGGATTGGGTTAACTGAAGCTTTTTTT.

As for this clone: Since a much larger clone is just one base distant, this may be a read error. The V and J genes are TRBV15 and TRBJ2-3, with 13 bases fitting TRBD2. The CDR3 runs to 16 residues. Germline CDR1 is LNHNV and CDR2 is YYDKDF (reference sequence). V gave up 7 bases and J gave up 2 bases; unmatched junction bases: 6. The CDR3 coding sequence is TGTGCCACCATCCCAGGGACTAGCGGGAACACAGATACGCAGTATTTT. Its protein is CATIPGTSGNTDTQYF.